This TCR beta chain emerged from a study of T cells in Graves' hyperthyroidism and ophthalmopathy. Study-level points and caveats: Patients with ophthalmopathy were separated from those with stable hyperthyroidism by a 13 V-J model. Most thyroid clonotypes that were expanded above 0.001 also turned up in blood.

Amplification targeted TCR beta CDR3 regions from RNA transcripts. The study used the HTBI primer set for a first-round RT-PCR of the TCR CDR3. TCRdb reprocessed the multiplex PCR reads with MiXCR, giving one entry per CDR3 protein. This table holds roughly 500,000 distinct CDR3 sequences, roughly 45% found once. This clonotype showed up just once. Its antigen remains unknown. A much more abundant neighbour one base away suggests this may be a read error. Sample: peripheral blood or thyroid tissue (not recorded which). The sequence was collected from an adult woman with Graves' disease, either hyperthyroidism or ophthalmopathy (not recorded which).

This CDR3 is CASSLIGGDGNTIYF. The CDR3 nucleotides read TGTGCCAGCAGCTTGATTGGAGGGGACGGAAACACCATATATTTT. The V and J genes are TRBV5-5 and TRBJ1-3, with a tentative D call TRBD1 (5 bases). CDR1 is SGHKS, CDR2 YYEKEE, per germline (reference sequence). The CDR3 length is 15 residues. V was pared by 1 base and J by 4 bases, with 12 bases between.